This TCR beta chain was recorded in a study of blood T cell repertoires in COVID-19. The CDR3 contains 16 residues. Germline-derived CDR1 and CDR2 are MGHRA and YSYEKL. Trimming cost V 1 base and J 7 bases, with 17 bases left between them. Produced via immunoSEQ multiplex PCR; TCRdb's table is partial and in-frame only. The sample has about 240,000 clones, around 88% seen once. The chain recombines TRBV4-1 with TRBJ2-1; TRBD2 is a possible D gene (5 bases). The receptor's source is a woman aged 40 to 50 with acute COVID-19. Material for sequencing was PBMCs or T cells enriched from blood (not recorded which). CDR3 in amino acids: CASSQVRDSEWNEQFF. The DNA for the CDR3 is TGCGCCAGCAGCCAAGTTCGGGATAGCGAGTGGAATGAGCAGTTCTTC.